This T cell receptor (beta chain) was observed in a study of Graves' ophthalmopathy and Graves' hyperthyroidism. Active ophthalmopathy (CAS at least 3, NOSPECS at least 4), lasting under 3 months. Germline values: CDR1 SNHLY, CDR2 FYNNEI. CDR3 length equals 11 residues. The V end was cut by 2 bases, the J end by 5 bases, with 3 bases between. This clonotype has at least ten counts. As the template, RNA transcripts were used to amplify TCR beta CDR3 regions. HTBI primers were employed in first-round RT-PCR, then a second-round multiplex PCR followed. One entry per CDR3 protein, called by TCRdb with MiXCR from the multiplex PCR reads. The sample has roughly 500,000 distinct CDR3 sequences; 14% are singletons.

This chain uses TRBV2 with TRBJ2-5; the D is unclear. The sequenced material came from blood. The sequence derives from a woman under 40 with Graves' ophthalmopathy. Here the CDR3 reads CASSELETQYF. The CDR3 region has the DNA TGTGCCAGCAGTGAACTGGAGACCCAGTACTTC.